A single sample gave rise to the 23 T cell receptor beta chains below, sequenced in a study of shared clonotypes between healthy human individuals. Using immunoSEQ multiplex PCR, the repertoire was profiled, and TCRdb retains in-frame clones only, with some absent. There are under 2.5 million clones in the sample; 85% to 95% occur only once, and around 0.38% lies in the top ten. The sample taken for sequencing was naive CD4+ T cells from PBMCs. As for subset: CD45RA+ positively selected. These receptors originate from a man between 18 and 29 years old in good health. Some clones in this sample may be carry-over from other donors' samples.

This sequence joins TRBV28 and TRBJ1-2; a weak D match, TRBD1 (5 bases). CDR3 size: 15 residues. The V end was cut by 3 bases, the J end by 4 bases, with 15 bases between. The V gene's germline CDR1 is MDHEN and CDR2 SYDVKM. Here the CDR3 reads CASSFSGGSVYGYTF. The CDR3 DNA sequence: TGTGCCAGCAGTTTTAGCGGGGGATCTGTCTATGGCTACACCTTC.

The table lists this clone with a count of one. The chain employs TRBV4-1 and TRBJ2-1; TRBD2 aligns across 9 bases. The CDR3 totals 15 residues. Trimming removed 4 bases from V and 7 bases from J; junction bases left unmatched: 8. Germline loops: CDR1 MGHRA, CDR2 YSYEKL. CDR3 in DNA: TGCGCCAGCAGCCCTCTTAGCGGGAGAGGGAATGAGCAGTTCTTC. This encodes CASSPLSGRGNEQFF.

V is TRBV5-5 and J is TRBJ1-5, with 8 bases identical to TRBD1. This CDR3 region has 15 residues. After removal of 4 bases from V and 6 bases from J, the junction contained 9 bases not matched to a gene. Germline V gene lookup returns CDR1 SGHKS and CDR2 YYEKEE (reference sequence). CDR3 region: CASSKDRAGGQPQHF. The CDR3 DNA reads as TGTGCCAGCAGCAAGGACAGGGCAGGGGGTCAGCCCCAGCATTTT. Looking up the rest from reference TRBV5-5 and TRBJ1-5 gives the full variable domain: DAGVTQSPTHLIKTRGQQVTLRCSPISGHKSVSWYQQVLGQGPQFIFQYYEKEERGRGNFPDRFSARQFPNYSSELNVNALLLGDSALYLCASSKDRAGGQPQHFGDGTRLSIL.

The chain recombines TRBV5-1 with TRBJ2-1; no reliable D call. Germline-derived CDR1 and CDR2 are SGHRS and YFSETQ. The CDR3 contains 15 residues. V was clipped by 4 bases and J by 4 bases, with 15 bases between them. CDR3: CASSLETGIYNEQFF. In nucleotides, the CDR3 is TGCGCCAGCAGCCTGGAGACTGGGATATACAATGAGCAGTTCTTC.

The J gene is TRBJ1-2, the V gene TRBV5-5; D is unresolved. V lost 4 bases and J lost 6, with 16 bases in between. CDR1 is SGHKS and CDR2 is YYEKEE in the germline V gene (reference sequence). The CDR3 totals 14 residues. The CDR3 sequence is CASSPPERVDGYTF. The CDR3 nucleotides read TGTGCCAGCAGCCCGCCGGAGAGGGTTGATGGCTACACCTTC. Full variable domain (missing parts from reference TRBV5-5 and TRBJ1-2): DAGVTQSPTHLIKTRGQQVTLRCSPISGHKSVSWYQQVLGQGPQFIFQYYEKEERGRGNFPDRFSARQFPNYSSELNVNALLLGDSALYLCASSPPERVDGYTFGSGTRLTVV.

This sequence joins TRBV7-3 and TRBJ2-3, with 9 positions matching TRBD2. From germline, CDR1 is SGHTA and CDR2 FQGTGA. The V gene end was trimmed by 5 bases and the J gene end by 2 bases; junction bases not matched to a gene: 8. The CDR3 runs to 16 residues. The DNA for the CDR3 is TGTGCCAGCAGCCCGGCTAGCGGGGTATACACAGATACGCAGTATTTT. It translates to CASSPASGVYTDTQYF. Drawing the rest from reference TRBV7-3 and TRBJ2-3, the complete variable domain is GAGVSQTPSNKVTEKGKYVELRCDPISGHTALYWYRQSLGQGPEFLIYFQGTGAADDSGLPNDRFFAVRPEGSVSTLKIQRTERGDSAVYLCASSPASGVYTDTQYFGPGTRLTVL.

V and J are TRBV28 and TRBJ1-4; tentative D call: TRBD1 (5 bases). Germline V gene sequence: CDR1 MDHEN, CDR2 SYDVKM. V lost 8 bases and J lost 3, with 13 bases in between. This CDR3 is built from 14 residues. This CDR3 is CASREEGSNEKLFF. DNA for the CDR3: TGTGCCAGCCGTGAGGAGGGGTCTAATGAAAAACTGTTTTTT.

This clone was seen just once. This rearrangement joins TRBV29-1 to TRBJ1-1; tentatively, D is TRBD1 (5 bases). With 6 bases removed from V and 1 base from J, the gap between germline ends came to 18 bases. Germline values: CDR1 SQVTM, CDR2 ANQGSEA. The CDR3 consists of 15 residues. CDR3 coding DNA: TGCAGCGTCGGCCCGGGACGCATGTCGAACACTGAAGCTTTCTTT. Translating it yields CSVGPGRMSNTEAFF.

J is TRBJ1-5 and V is TRBV27; unclear D gene. Looked up from germline, CDR1 is MNHEY and CDR2 is SMNVEV (reference sequence). V was clipped by 0 bases and J by 11 bases, with 20 bases between them. This CDR3 region has 16 residues. The CDR3, as DNA: TGTGCCAGCAGTTTATCTATTTCAGATGGCTCAGCGGCCCAGCATTTT. It encodes CASSLSISDGSAAQHF.

This CDR3 reads CASRSGRAAEDTQYF. CDR3 DNA: TGTGCCAGTCGGAGCGGGAGGGCCGCGGAAGATACGCAGTATTTT. The chain has TRBV6-4 and TRBJ2-3, with 10 bases identical to TRBD2. V trimming: 9 bases; J trimming: 5 bases; junction bases outside the gene matches: 11. CDR3 length: 15 residues. Per the germline V gene, CDR1 is MRHNA and CDR2 is SNTAGT.

This clone was found a few times. V is TRBV30 and J is TRBJ1-5, with D uncertain. The V gene lost 0 bases and the J gene lost 6 bases, with 15 bases spanning the gap. The CDR3 is 15 amino acids. Per germline, CDR1 GTSNPN and CDR2 SVGIG (reference sequence). CDR3 sequence reads: CAWSVLGVLGQPQHF. The CDR3 DNA reads TGTGCCTGGAGTGTACTTGGAGTGCTGGGTCAGCCCCAGCATTTT.

The chain combines TRBV11-2 with TRBJ2-7; tentative D call: TRBD1 (5 bases). V shed 1 base and J shed 3 bases, with 13 bases lying between them. CDR3 size: 15 residues. Germline V gene lookup returns CDR1 SGHAT and CDR2 FQNNGV. The CDR3 reads CASSLGSTVVYEQYF. CDR3 coding DNA: TGTGCCAGCAGCTTAGGGTCGACAGTTGTCTACGAGCAGTACTTC.

The rearrangement joins TRBV9 to TRBJ2-5, with 11 bases identical to TRBD2. Per the germline V gene, CDR1 is SGDLS and CDR2 is YYNGEE. J was trimmed by 4 bases and V by 3 bases; bases with no gene match: 11. CDR3 length: 17 residues. The CDR3 sequence is CASSGKTSGTGRETQYF. Written as DNA, the CDR3 is TGTGCCAGCAGCGGAAAGACTAGCGGGACGGGACGAGAGACCCAGTACTTC.

This clone was recorded only once. The chain combines TRBV5-1 with TRBJ2-5, with D perhaps being TRBD1 or TRBD2 (5 bases each). The CDR3 spans 15 residues. V was shortened by 0 bases and J by 7 bases, with 16 bases between the two germline ends. The germline V gene encodes CDR1 SGHRS and CDR2 YFSETQ. The CDR3 nucleotides read TGCGCCAGCAGCTTGGGGGGCCCGGCTGGAGGGACCCAGTACTTC. Translated, it gives CASSLGGPAGGTQYF.

The rearrangement joins TRBV18 to TRBJ2-7, with D perhaps TRBD1 (5 bases). Germline values: CDR1 KGHSH, CDR2 LQKENI. The V gene lost 3 bases and the J gene lost 5 bases, with 20 bases spanning the gap. The CDR3 length is 16 residues. The CDR3 region has the DNA TGTGCCAGCTCACCCAACCGGGCAGGGTCCCTCCACGAGCAGTACTTC. Translated, it gives CASSPNRAGSLHEQYF.

As concerns this clone: Other DNA sequences of this sample code for an identical CDR3. The chain couples TRBV7-2 to TRBJ2-3; 12 bases align to TRBD2. In germline, CDR1 is SGHTA, CDR2 FQGNSA. There are 16 residues in the CDR3. The V segment lost 1 base and the J segment 3 bases; nucleotides outside the gene matches: 2. In DNA, the CDR3 is TGTGCCAGCAGCTTAGTAGGGACTAGCGGGACAGATACGCAGTATTTT. It translates to CASSLVGTSGTDTQYF.

The CDR3, as DNA: TGTGCCAGCTCACTCCGTTTGGGGGAGCGACCCACCGATACGCAGTATTTT. Its translation: CASSLRLGERPTDTQYF. This sequence joins TRBV18 and TRBJ2-3; D may be TRBD1 or TRBD2 (5 bases each). Germline CDR1 KGHSH, CDR2 LQKENI. The CDR3 length is 17 residues. V lost 4 bases and J lost 6, with 23 bases in between.

CDR3 bases: TGTGCCAGCAGGTTACAAAGCGGGGACCCTAGAGAGCAGTACTTC. Amino acids: CASRLQSGDPREQYF. The chain carries TRBV6-6 and TRBJ2-7, with 7 bases lining up with TRBD2. There are 15 residues in the CDR3. The J segment lost 7 bases and the V segment lost 6 bases, leaving 15 bases of the junction unmatched. The V gene's germline CDR1 is MNHNY and CDR2 SVGAGI (reference sequence).

The V call is TRBV7-2, the J call TRBJ2-7; D remains ambiguous. The CDR3 sequence is 15 residues long. Germline-derived CDR1 and CDR2 are SGHTA and FQGNSA. V was shortened by 2 bases and J by 3 bases, with 14 bases between the two germline ends. CDR3 DNA: TGTGCCAGCAGCTTACTTGGTCCAGCCAGCTACGAGCAGTACTTC. Its protein is CASSLLGPASYEQYF.

V is TRBV18 and J is TRBJ2-5; 11 bases are a match to TRBD1. There are 16 residues in the CDR3. V was pared by 0 bases and J by 5 bases, with 5 bases of the junction left unmatched. The germline CDR1 and CDR2 sequences are KGHSH and LQKENI. The CDR3 DNA is TGTGCCAGCTCACCACCCTACGGACAGGGGGCTGAGACCCAGTACTTC. Its translation is CASSPPYGQGAETQYF.

The V gene is TRBV27, the J gene TRBJ2-1; D might be TRBD1 (7 bases). Trimming removed 5 bases at V and 0 bases at J, with 17 bases between. The germline CDR1 and CDR2 sequences are MNHEY and SMNVEV (reference sequence). The CDR3 length is 17 residues. The CDR3: CASSPPSQGGSYNEQFF. Here the CDR3 DNA reads TGTGCCAGCAGTCCACCCTCTCAGGGGGGCTCCTACAATGAGCAGTTCTTC.

This clone has just a few counts. This rearrangement joins TRBV4-2 to TRBJ2-1, with TRBD2 matching 9 bases. This CDR3 comprises 15 residues. With 2 bases clipped from V and 11 bases from J, the junction kept 10 bases outside the gene matches. Germline CDR1 is LGHNA and CDR2 is YNFKEQ. In nucleotides, the CDR3 is TGTGCCAGCAGCCAACCGGGACTAGCACTCGGCAAGCAGTTCTTC. Residues: CASSQPGLALGKQFF.

The chain links TRBV9 to TRBJ2-5, with D perhaps given as TRBD1 or TRBD2 (5 bases each). The V end lost 2 bases, the J end lost 4 bases, and 12 bases lay between the germline ends. Germline values: CDR1 SGDLS, CDR2 YYNGEE. The CDR3 sequence is 14 residues long. CDR3 nucleotide sequence: TGTGCCAGCAGCGTCGAGGGGACGGGAGAGACCCAGTACTTC. Its translation: CASSVEGTGETQYF. The whole variable domain, filled in from reference TRBV9 and TRBJ2-5, reads DSGVTQTPKHLITATGQRVTLRCSPRSGDLSVYWYQQSLDQGLQFLIQYYNGEERAKGNILERFSAQQFPDLHSELNLSSLELGDSALYFCASSVEGTGETQYFGPGTRLLVL.